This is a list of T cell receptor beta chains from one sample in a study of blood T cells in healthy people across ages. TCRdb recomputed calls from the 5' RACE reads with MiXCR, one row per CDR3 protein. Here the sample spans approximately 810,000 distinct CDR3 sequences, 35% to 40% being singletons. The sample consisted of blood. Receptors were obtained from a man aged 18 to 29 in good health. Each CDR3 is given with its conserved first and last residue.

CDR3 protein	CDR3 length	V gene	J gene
CASSPRGIAGADMEYF	16	TRBV12-3/TRBV12-4	TRBJ2-3
CASSLGSPGNEQYF	14	TRBV12-3/TRBV12-4	TRBJ2-7
CSTIGERTDTQYF	13	TRBV20-1	TRBJ2-3
CAITPTGPSSGANVLTF	17	TRBV10-3	TRBJ2-6
CASSLYQGGNGYTF	14	TRBV27	TRBJ1-2
CASSPDGYDYTF	12	TRBV7-2	TRBJ1-2
CASSEVKGAITDTQYF	16	TRBV2	TRBJ2-3
CASSSRQGAKNEQFF	15	TRBV7-2	TRBJ2-1
CASSLGNGVEGGNDQFF	17	TRBV7-3	TRBJ2-1
CASSRQDRRDTQYF	14	TRBV6-5	TRBJ2-3